Each of the 28 T cell receptor beta chains below was sequenced from the same sample in a study of blood T cell repertoires in COVID-19 (TCRdb year 2020). Receptor libraries were prepared by the immunoSEQ multiplex PCR assay. Not all clones reach the TCRdb copy of this immuneACCESS table, which keeps in-frame sequences only. Checked studies attribute under half of the gap to unresolved V genes and leave the rest unexplained. Present in this sample are about 70,000 clones, about 91% of which were seen just once. The ten largest clones represent 5.5% to 7% of the sample. Sequencing used peripheral blood. All receptors come from a woman aged 65 to 85 with acute or convalescent COVID-19.

This clone was picked up a small number of times. The CDR3 nucleotides read TGTGCCAGCAGTCCGCCCCACCAGGGACAGGCCGGTGGCTACACCTTC. This encodes CASSPPHQGQAGGYTF. This chain joins TRBV28 and TRBJ1-2, with 8 nucleotides matching TRBD1. CDR1 is MDHEN and CDR2 is SYDVKM in the germline V gene. The CDR3 spans 16 residues. Trimming removed 5 bases from V and 7 bases from J; junction bases left unmatched: 15.

Only one count was recorded for this clone. The rearrangement uses TRBV2 and TRBJ1-5; 7 bases line up with TRBD1. Germline-derived CDR1 and CDR2 are SNHLY and FYNNEI. The ends lost 8 bases at V and 0 bases at J; junction bases unmatched: 7. The CDR3 totals 15 residues. CDR3 coding DNA: TGTGCCAGCTCCAGGGGGTATAATAGCAATCAGCCCCAGCATTTT. As protein: CASSRGYNSNQPQHF.

The V gene is TRBV11-1, the J gene TRBJ2-3; D unclear. Germline V gene lookup returns CDR1 SGHAT and CDR2 FQDESV (reference sequence). Trimming stripped 2 bases from V and 6 bases from J, with 9 bases between. The CDR3 covers 13 residues. Here the CDR3 reads CASSLRFRDTQYF. CDR3 nucleotide sequence: TGTGCCAGCAGCTTAAGGTTCAGGGATACGCAGTATTTT.

This clone was counted a few times. This chain joins TRBV7-8 and TRBJ1-1; D not certain. Trimming took off 11 bases at V and 3 bases at J, with 16 bases between the two ends. The CDR3 sequence is 13 residues long. Germline values: CDR1 SGHVS, CDR2 FQNEAQ. This CDR3 is CASSFFRDTEAFF. The CDR3 DNA reads TGTGCCTCATCCTTTTTTCGGGACACTGAAGCTTTCTTT.

The genes are TRBV5-1 and TRBJ2-7, with 8 positions matching TRBD1. The trim removed 4 bases at V and 5 bases at J, leaving 5 bases unmatched. CDR3 length: 13 residues. CDR1 and CDR2 from the germline V gene are SGHRS and YFSETQ. CDR3 residues: CASSGDRWDEQYF. The DNA of the CDR3 is TGCGCCAGCAGCGGGGACAGGTGGGACGAGCAGTACTTC.

The chain joins TRBV6-5 to TRBJ1-1; 8 positions agree with TRBD1. With V trimmed by 6 bases and J by 5 bases, 8 bases remained unmatched. CDR3 length: 14 amino acids. CDR1 and CDR2 (germline): MNHEY, SVGAGI. In DNA form, the CDR3 reads TGTGCCAGCAGCCAGAACAGGGGGAGAACTGAAGCTTTCTTT. Translation gives CASSQNRGRTEAFF.

This chain joins TRBV15 and TRBJ2-6; 10 nucleotides agree with TRBD1. Germline CDR1 LNHNV, CDR2 YYDKDF (reference sequence). The CDR3 spans 19 residues. Trimming cost V 1 base and J 4 bases; bases outside gene matches: 10. CDR3 in DNA: TGTGCCACCAGCAGAGGGAGGGGGACAGGGGAGGCCGGGGCCAACGTCCTGACTTTC. Translating it yields CATSRGRGTGEAGANVLTF.

The J gene is TRBJ1-1, the V gene TRBV30, with 8 bases identical to TRBD1. V was pared by 5 bases and J by 7 bases, with 9 bases of the junction left unmatched. In germline, CDR1 is GTSNPN, CDR2 SVGIG (reference sequence). This CDR3 is 13 amino acids long. DNA for the CDR3: TGTGCCTGGGCGGGACAGGAAAAGGGTGAAGCTTTCTTT. Translation: CAWAGQEKGEAFF.

The chain's CDR3 is CATSDTGLAGSSQFF. The CDR3 nucleotides read TGTGCCACCAGTGATACGGGACTAGCGGGATCGAGTCAGTTCTTC. This sequence joins TRBV24-1 and TRBJ2-1; 13 nucleotides align to TRBD2. The CDR3 loop spans 15 amino acids. After removal of 3 bases from V and 13 bases from J, the junction contained 8 bases not matched to a gene. Germline-derived CDR1 and CDR2 are KGHDR and SFDVKD.

The rearrangement links TRBV19 to TRBJ2-1; maybe TRBD1 (5 bases). Trimming took off 3 bases at V and 1 base at J, with 7 bases between the two ends. Germline V gene sequence: CDR1 LNHDA, CDR2 SQIVND (reference sequence). The CDR3 totals 14 residues. The CDR3 coding sequence is TGTGCCAGTAGTATTAGGGGTTCCTACAATGAGCAGTTCTTC. This translates into CASSIRGSYNEQFF.

The rearrangement links TRBV7-8 to TRBJ1-5; D ambiguous. Germline CDR1 SGHVS, CDR2 FQNEAQ. Trimming removed 5 bases at V and 0 bases at J, with 5 bases between. The CDR3 loop spans 13 amino acids. CDR3 coding DNA: TGTGCCAGCAGCCCCAATAGCAATCAGCCCCAGCATTTT. Amino acid sequence: CASSPNSNQPQHF.

The chain carries TRBV29-1 and TRBJ1-1; no reliable D call. CDR1 and CDR2 from the germline V gene are SQVTM and ANQGSEA. This CDR3 spans 12 amino acids. V lost 2 bases, J lost 0 bases, and 4 bases lay in between. CDR3 DNA: TGCAGCGTTGAATTCGTGAACACTGAAGCTTTCTTT. Translated, it gives CSVEFVNTEAFF.

This chain joins TRBV30 and TRBJ1-5, with 10 bases that match TRBD1. Germline V gene sequence: CDR1 GTSNPN, CDR2 SVGIG (reference sequence). Losses at the gene ends were 0 bases for V and 4 bases for J; bases not matched to a gene: 6. The CDR3 extends over 16 amino acids. Written as DNA, the CDR3 is TGTGCCTGGAGTGTACAATCGGGACAGGGGAATCAGCCCCAGCATTTT. Translation: CAWSVQSGQGNQPQHF.

The chain employs TRBV28 and TRBJ1-3, with 7 bases that match TRBD1. CDR1 is MDHEN and CDR2 is SYDVKM in the germline V gene. The ends lost 3 bases at V and 3 bases at J; junction bases unmatched: 2. The CDR3 is 14 residues long. CDR3 residues: CASSLTGLGNTIYF. The CDR3 DNA reads as TGTGCCAGCAGTTTGACAGGGCTTGGAAACACCATATATTTT.

This clone was counted between two and nine times. The chain joins TRBV3-1 (or the pseudogene TRBV3-2) to TRBJ2-7; 8 bases match TRBD2. The CDR3 has 14 residues. Per the germline V gene, CDR1 is LGHDT and CDR2 is YNNKEL (reference sequence). V lost 4 bases, J lost 9 bases, and 11 bases stayed unmatched. This CDR3 reads CASSPREGLAGQYF. The CDR3 DNA sequence: TGTGCCAGCAGCCCAAGAGAAGGACTAGCAGGGCAGTACTTC.

This clone was counted a few times. The gene calls are TRBV4-1 and TRBJ2-2; D is unclear. With 0 bases removed from V and 5 bases from J, the gap between germline ends came to 10 bases. The CDR3 has 15 amino acids. In germline, CDR1 is MGHRA, CDR2 YSYEKL. The CDR3 sequence: CASSQESVLTGELFF. DNA of the CDR3: TGCGCCAGCAGCCAAGAATCAGTACTAACCGGGGAGCTGTTTTTT.

This clone has a single count. This chain joins TRBV3-1 (or the pseudogene TRBV3-2) and TRBJ2-3, with a possible D match to TRBD1 (7 bases). Trimming stripped 7 bases from V and 4 bases from J, with 21 bases between. Germline CDR1 reads LGHDT; CDR2 reads YNNKEL (reference sequence). CDR3 length: 16 residues. For the CDR3, the DNA is TGTGCCAGCACCCAGGGGGGTGGGGGAGGCTCAGATACGCAGTATTTT. Translated: CASTQGGGGGSDTQYF.

V is TRBV19 and J is TRBJ1-3; the D is unclear. The CDR3 is 13 amino acids. Per germline, CDR1 LNHDA and CDR2 SQIVND (reference sequence). V lost 11 bases to trimming and J lost 0 bases, with 11 bases between them. The CDR3 here is CAAGRGSGNTIYF. The CDR3 DNA reads TGTGCCGCAGGACGGGGCTCTGGAAACACCATATATTTT.

This clone was found once. J is TRBJ1-3 and V is TRBV5-3; TRBD1 matches at 9 bases. TRBV5-3 is reported as an ORF; its role is uncertain. J lost 4 bases, V lost 0 bases, and 2 bases had no gene match. The CDR3 runs to 15 residues. CDR3 protein: CARSLGTGVGNTIYF. The CDR3 DNA reads as TGTGCCAGAAGCTTGGGGACAGGGGTCGGAAACACCATATATTTT.

This clone was recorded a few times. The chain carries TRBV5-6 and TRBJ2-7; 9 positions agree with TRBD1. V dropped 3 bases and J dropped 0; count of bases not matched to a gene: 4. This CDR3 comprises 15 residues. Germline-derived CDR1 and CDR2 are SGHDT and YYEEEE. This CDR3 is CASSSDRGVSYEQYF. The CDR3 bases are TGTGCCAGCAGCTCTGACAGGGGGGTCTCCTACGAGCAGTACTTC.

This clone was recorded at least ten times. V usage is TRBV5-5 and J usage is TRBJ2-7; weak D call: TRBD2 (7 bases). The CDR3 is made up of 16 amino acids. CDR1 and CDR2 from the germline V gene are SGHKS and YYEKEE (reference sequence). The V and J ends lost 3 bases and 0 bases respectively, with 16 bases between them. The CDR3 DNA is TGTGCCAGCAGCTCTCTGATTGGGGGGGCCTCCTACGAGCAGTACTTC. It specifies CASSSLIGGASYEQYF.

V and J are TRBV4-2 and TRBJ1-2; a possible D gene is TRBD1 (6 bases). The V end lost 5 bases, the J end lost 8 bases, and 15 bases lay between the germline ends. The germline gives CDR1 LGHNA, CDR2 YNFKEQ. This CDR3 is 13 amino acids long. In DNA form, the CDR3 reads TGTGCCAGCAGCTTAGGGGGGGCCAGAGGCTACACCTTC. It is translated as CASSLGGARGYTF.

V is TRBV15 and J is TRBJ1-1; TRBD1 matches at 7 bases. CDR1 and CDR2 from the germline V gene are LNHNV and YYDKDF (reference sequence). V was clipped by 3 bases and J by 1 base; unmatched bases: 8. The CDR3 runs to 16 residues. The CDR3, as DNA: TGTGCCACCAGCAGTCTTCCGCGGACAGGGAACACTGAAGCTTTCTTT. Its protein is CATSSLPRTGNTEAFF.

V and J are TRBV2 and TRBJ2-3; 7 positions agree with TRBD2. Germline CDR1 and CDR2: SNHLY and FYNNEI. V lost 10 bases and J lost 2; bases outside the gene matches: 6. The CDR3 has 13 residues. In DNA, the CDR3 is TGTGCCACCTCGGGACTAACCACAGATACGCAGTATTTT. Encoded protein: CATSGLTTDTQYF.

This chain joins TRBV28 and TRBJ2-3; 8 positions match TRBD1. V lost 8 bases and J lost 7; bases outside the gene matches: 20. CDR3 length: 17 amino acids. Germline assignment: CDR1 MDHEN and CDR2 SYDVKM. The CDR3 DNA follows: TGTGCCAGCCCGAGGCGGCGGACAGGGACCCTCCACAATACGCAGTATTTT. Translating it yields CASPRRRTGTLHNTQYF.

V is TRBV7-9 and J is TRBJ2-7; D call uncertain. V lost 2 bases, J lost 3 bases, and 8 bases lay in between. In germline, CDR1 is SEHNR, CDR2 FQNEAQ (reference sequence). The CDR3 totals 13 residues. The CDR3: CASSLSEVYEQYF. The CDR3 DNA sequence: TGTGCCAGCAGCTTATCCGAGGTCTACGAGCAGTACTTC.

This clone was observed a single time. V is TRBV4-2 and J is TRBJ1-1; 9 nucleotides match TRBD1. Trimming removed 0 bases from V and 3 bases from J; junction bases left unmatched: 2. Germline CDR1 is LGHNA and CDR2 is YNFKEQ. The length of the CDR3 is 15 residues. The CDR3 reads CASSQEGQGYTEAFF. Here the CDR3 DNA reads TGTGCCAGCAGCCAAGAGGGACAGGGCTACACTGAAGCTTTCTTT.

The V call is TRBV6-2 or TRBV6-3, the J call TRBJ2-7, with TRBD1 matching over 8 bases. CDR3 size: 15 residues. With 6 bases clipped from V and 2 bases from J, the junction kept 9 bases outside the gene matches. Germline-derived CDR1 and CDR2 are MNHEY and SVGEGT. The CDR3: CASRYRGTGPYEQYF. In DNA, the CDR3 is TGTGCCAGCAGGTACCGCGGGACAGGTCCCTACGAGCAGTACTTC.